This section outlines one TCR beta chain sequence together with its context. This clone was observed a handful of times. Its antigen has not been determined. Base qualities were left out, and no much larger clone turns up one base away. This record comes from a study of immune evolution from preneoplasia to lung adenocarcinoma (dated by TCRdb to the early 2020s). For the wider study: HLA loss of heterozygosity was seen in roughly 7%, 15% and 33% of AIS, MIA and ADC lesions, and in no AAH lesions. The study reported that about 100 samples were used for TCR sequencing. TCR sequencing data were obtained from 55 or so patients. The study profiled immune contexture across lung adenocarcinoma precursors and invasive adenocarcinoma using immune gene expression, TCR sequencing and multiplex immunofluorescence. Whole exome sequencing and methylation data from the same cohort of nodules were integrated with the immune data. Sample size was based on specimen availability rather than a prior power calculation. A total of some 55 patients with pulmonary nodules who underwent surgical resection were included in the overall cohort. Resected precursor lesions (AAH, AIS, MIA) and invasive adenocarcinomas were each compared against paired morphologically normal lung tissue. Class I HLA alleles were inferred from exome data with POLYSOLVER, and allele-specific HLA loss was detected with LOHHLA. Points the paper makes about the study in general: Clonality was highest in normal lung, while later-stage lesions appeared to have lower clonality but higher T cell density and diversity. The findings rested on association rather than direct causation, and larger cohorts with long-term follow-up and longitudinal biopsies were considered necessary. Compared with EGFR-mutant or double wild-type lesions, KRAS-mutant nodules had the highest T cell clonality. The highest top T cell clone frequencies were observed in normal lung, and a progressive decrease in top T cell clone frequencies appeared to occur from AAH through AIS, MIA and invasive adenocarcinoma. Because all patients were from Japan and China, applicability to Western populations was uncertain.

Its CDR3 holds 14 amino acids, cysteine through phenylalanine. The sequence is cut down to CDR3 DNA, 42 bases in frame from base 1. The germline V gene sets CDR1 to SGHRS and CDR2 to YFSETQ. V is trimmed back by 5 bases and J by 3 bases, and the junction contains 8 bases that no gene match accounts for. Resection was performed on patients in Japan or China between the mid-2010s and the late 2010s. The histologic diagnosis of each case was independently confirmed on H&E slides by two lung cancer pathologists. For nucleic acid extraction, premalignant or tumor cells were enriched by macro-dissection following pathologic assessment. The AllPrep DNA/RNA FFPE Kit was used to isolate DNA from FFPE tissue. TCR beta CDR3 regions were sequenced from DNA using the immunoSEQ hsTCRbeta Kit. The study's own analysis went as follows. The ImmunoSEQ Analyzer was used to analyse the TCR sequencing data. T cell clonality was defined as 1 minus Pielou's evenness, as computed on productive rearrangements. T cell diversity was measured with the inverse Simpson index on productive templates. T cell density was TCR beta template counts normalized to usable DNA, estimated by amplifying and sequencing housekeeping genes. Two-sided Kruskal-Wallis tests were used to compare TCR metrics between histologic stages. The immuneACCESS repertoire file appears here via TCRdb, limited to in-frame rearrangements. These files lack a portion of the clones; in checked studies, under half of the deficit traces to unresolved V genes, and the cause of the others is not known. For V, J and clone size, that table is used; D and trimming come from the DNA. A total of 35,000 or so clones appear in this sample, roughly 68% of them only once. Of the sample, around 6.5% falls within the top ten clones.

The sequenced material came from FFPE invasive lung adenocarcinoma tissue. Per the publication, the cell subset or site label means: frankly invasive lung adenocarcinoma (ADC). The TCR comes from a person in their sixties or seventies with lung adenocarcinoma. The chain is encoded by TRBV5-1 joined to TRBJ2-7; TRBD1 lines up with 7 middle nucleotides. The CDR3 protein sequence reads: CASRGAQGSYEQYF. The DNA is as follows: TGCGCCAGCAGAGGGGCACAGGGGAGCTACGAGCAGTACTTC.